This T cell receptor (beta chain) was observed in a study of identical twins (dated by TCRdb to the mid-2010s). At the level of the whole study: TCR alpha and beta repertoires from monozygotic twins, unrelated adults of various ages and cord blood were deep-sequenced to test whether fetal clonotypes persist. To rule out contamination, the twin experiments were replicated at different times with different library preparation protocols. Study-level results and caveats: Compared with coincidental sharing between unrelated individuals, out-of-frame TCR alpha sequences shared between twins showed an excess of sequences with low generation probability. Conclusions relied on cross-sectional statistical analysis, since the same donors could not be followed over many years. Zero-insertion analyses could be partly confounded by invariant T cells such as MAIT and iNKT, although diverse VJ usage argued against such confounding for most clonotypes. Abundant cord blood beta clonotypes had fewer insertions, young adult naive repertoires showed a similar but weaker trend, and memory repertoires showed no such trend. Out-of-frame TCR alpha sharing in monozygotic twins was systematically underestimated by recombination models, whereas sharing between unrelated individuals was in agreement with the recombination models. In beta out-of-frame sequences, excess twin sharing was weaker, because having fewer shared sequences lowered the signal-to-noise ratio.

Turning to this clonotype: What antigen it recognizes has not been identified. No much larger clone is present one base from it, and per-base qualities are unavailable.

Libraries were constructed by 5' RACE. Sequencing relied on an Illumina HiSeq 2000. A universal primer binding site was introduced by template switching, and a unique molecular identifier was present in the final cDNA, enabling accurate counting of TCR cDNA molecules. Specific primers in the conserved constant-segment region were used to synthesize first-strand cDNA for TCR alpha and beta chains. Each cDNA library was double barcoded, with a SMART-Mk sample barcode plus Illumina barcodes, to control for contamination. TruSeq adapter sequences, together with Illumina sample barcodes, were added in two successive PCR steps. The TCR alpha and beta cDNA libraries were sequenced on the Illumina HiSeq platform using custom primers. The published analysis was carried out like this. MiGEC was used to process raw reads and extract unique molecular identifiers, and MiXCR was used to find CDR3 positions. For each individual, recombination models were inferred using an EM algorithm with the repgenHMM and IGoR tools. Shared clonotypes were analyzed with the tcR package in R, and sharing was normalized by the product of cloneset sizes. To study raw recombination without the effects of thymic and clonal selection, out-of-frame nonproductive sequences were analyzed. The public reads were quality trimmed at Q25 with fastp and then assembled into clones with MiXCR by TCRdb, keeping productive beta chains. When rows share a CDR3 protein, they turn into one entry using the most common DNA and genes. In this record, the V and J calls reflect TCRdb's handling and not the investigators' own analysis. The sample table holds about 520,000 distinct CDR3 sequences, of which around 20% were seen once. Of the sample, 0.8% to 1% is held by the ten largest clones.

The germline V gene gives CDR1 as SGHTA and CDR2 as FQGNSA. The CDR3 goes from the cysteine to the phenylalanine over 17 residues. Of all the DNA, just the CDR3 is kept, 51 bases in frame from base 1. V is pared back by 5 bases and J by 1 base, with 17 bases lying between the germline termini. All donors were healthy Caucasians. The twin cohort comprised three pairs of female monozygotic twins, all aged roughly 18 to 30 years. Positive isolation kits from Invitrogen were used to isolate the CD4+ and CD8+ T cell populations. The data also belong to a second study, concerning T cells expressing NK-cell markers. In that second paper, the authors write: TCR beta-chain repertoires were profiled in sorted CD3+CD56+NKG2C+, CD3+CD56+NKG2C- and CD3+CD56-NKG2C+ T-cell subsets from several donors. Among the eight sequenced donors, only one was HCMV-seronegative, while the other seven were HCMV-seropositive. In several experiments an anti-gammadeltaTCR antibody was added to restrict sorting to alphabetaTCR-expressing T cells. In several donors, the dominant CD3+CD56+NKG2C+ clonotypes were found to rank among the top 10 CD8+ clonotypes and to make up about 1.0-8% of CD8+ T cells. Those dominant clonotypes were again the most abundant among CD3+CD56-NKG2C+ cells in four donors, at about 25-60.1%. It remained unclear whether the expanded NKG2C-expressing T cell clones were specific for HCMV antigens. The eight sequenced donors were randomly selected healthy volunteers, three men and five women. HCMV serostatus was determined by detecting HCMV-specific IgG in serum with a commercial ELISA kit. MIGEC handled demultiplexing of the reads and grouping by UMI, while MiTCR was used to assemble and quantify clonotypes. To exclude erroneous sequences, only TCR cDNA sequences supported by at least two reads were retained. The tcR package was used for downstream repertoire analysis, and clonotypes were matched between fractions using CDR3 nucleotide sequence together with V segment. VDJmatch was used to annotate antigen specificity against VDJdb, with one amino acid substitution allowed in CDR3.

The receptor was derived from a woman under 30 in good health. Sequences were obtained from CD4+ T cells sorted from blood. The chain couples TRBV7-2 to TRBJ2-2; the D gene is perhaps TRBD1 or TRBD2, each of them matching over 5 bases. At the DNA level, the sequence is TGTGCCAGCAGCCGACCAAACCAGGGACGGAACACCGGGGAGCTGTTTTTT. Its translation is CASSRPNQGRNTGELFF.